This paragraph covers one T cell receptor (beta chain) sequence. The data stem from a study of cytomegalovirus exposure and HLA in healthy donors. Researchers ran the PCR with 60 Vbeta and 13 Jbeta primers. Profiled with immunoSEQ multiplex PCR; TCRdb holds only in-frame clones, not every one. The sample comprises under 200,000 clones, under 80% of which are singletons, and around 4% rests with the top ten. The sample taken for sequencing was PBMCs. The receptor was isolated from a man aged 35 to 55 in good health and CMV-seronegative.

The DNA for the CDR3 is TGTGCCAGCTCACCGGACAGGGTCACAGATACGCAGTATTTT. Protein sequence: CASSPDRVTDTQYF. This rearrangement joins TRBV18 to TRBJ2-3; 8 nucleotides line up with TRBD1. After removal of 3 bases from V and 2 bases from J, the junction contained 1 base not matched to a gene. Germline-derived CDR1 and CDR2 are KGHSH and LQKENI. The CDR3 runs to 14 residues.